A selection of T cell receptor beta chains follows, all from one sample in a study of T cells expressing NK-cell markers. From the 5' RACE reads, TCRdb lists one entry per CDR3 protein and no DNA. Its table lists 450,000 to 600,000 distinct CDR3 sequences. Sequenced: blood T cells: a sorted CD56 or NKG2C T cell subset, CD4+ or CD8+ T cells, or bulk PBMC T cells (not recorded which). Every receptor here comes from a man aged 18 to 29 in good health. The CDR3 runs from the conserved cysteine through the conserved F or W. Fields, in order: J gene, CDR3 length, V gene, CDR3 protein.

>TRBJ2-1|16|TRBV4-3
CASSPKDYLADDEQFF
>TRBJ1-1|16|TRBV4-2
CASSQEDRLPNTEAFF
>TRBJ2-5|17|TRBV6-1
CASSQLSGSFYPETQYF
>TRBJ2-1|14|TRBV7-2
CASSPRLAGGELVF
>TRBJ1-3|12|TRBV28
CASSGGGNTIYF
>TRBJ2-3|14|TRBV6-1
CASRAGKFTDTQYF
>TRBJ1-2|13|TRBV25-1
CASSGRQAPGYTF
>TRBJ2-1|15|TRBV5-1
CASSLAGTGVNEQFF
>TRBJ2-1|15|TRBV7-9
CASSPVGAGRNEQFF
>TRBJ2-7|14|TRBV5-1
CASSLNIVGREQYF
>TRBJ2-3|14|TRBV20-1
CSASAGGPLDTQYF
>TRBJ1-1|16|TRBV7-9
CASSLQGTHPNTEAFF
>TRBJ1-3|16|TRBV20-1
CSARIGQGAYGNTIYF
>TRBJ2-3|16|TRBV3-1
CASSQAGTSGTDTQYF
>TRBJ2-2|14|TRBV11-3
CASSFTRGTGELFF
>TRBJ2-7|15|TRBV29-1
CSVAALRDTNYEQYF
>TRBJ2-1|11|TRBV6-1
CASSEEVREFF
>TRBJ1-2|14|TRBV20-1
CSATANPANYGYTF
>TRBJ1-5|15|TRBV12-3/TRBV12-4
CASSYGLRGHQPQHF
>TRBJ1-2|12|TRBV20-1
CSAKGQNYGYTF
>TRBJ1-1|12|TRBV12-3/TRBV12-4
CASSAGATEAFF
>TRBJ2-4|12|TRBV25-1
CASSADTGREYF
>TRBJ1-1|14|TRBV19
CASSIMAPNTEAFF
>TRBJ2-6|17|TRBV27
CASSLTRGVSGANVLTF
>TRBJ2-2|17|TRBV12-3/TRBV12-4
CASSASGTSGKTGELFF
>TRBJ2-7|14|TRBV30
CAWSVQTGTGEQYF
>TRBJ2-7|17|TRBV4-3
CASSQEKGVGGSYEQYF
>TRBJ2-5|16|TRBV28
CASSLGSDRGGETQYF
>TRBJ2-7|15|TRBV20-1
CSASELAGGLYEQYF
>TRBJ1-6|14|TRBV4-3
CASSQASGHSPLHF
>TRBJ2-5|15|TRBV20-1
CSASLGAGIKETQYF
>TRBJ2-3|16|TRBV24-1
CATSSGDSRYTDTQYF
>TRBJ2-1|14|TRBV4-3
CASSQERGITEQFF
>TRBJ2-5|17|TRBV12-3/TRBV12-4
CASSLARGLAGTETQYF
>TRBJ1-2|14|TRBV7-2
CASSLSTRAYGYTF
>TRBJ1-5|12|TRBV6-6
CASNVGNQPQHF
>TRBJ1-6|16|TRBV19
CASSSAEIVYNSPLHF
>TRBJ1-1|13|TRBV29-1
CSVEESMGNEAFF
>TRBJ2-3|17|TRBV28
CASSLFAGDRDTDTQYF
>TRBJ1-2|14|TRBV6-5
CASSYGAGGEGYTF
>TRBJ2-1|18|TRBV11-1
CASSPYIGGVSGYNEQFF
>TRBJ2-1|17|TRBV29-1
CSAPDRGGPSSYNEQFF
>TRBJ2-3|14|TRBV20-1
CSANSDEGMDTQYF
>TRBJ2-7|14|TRBV10-3
CAISLRDYPYEQYF
>TRBJ1-5|15|TRBV10-2
CASRDTGGFGQPQHF
>TRBJ2-6|11|TRBV10-3
CAVRGANVLTF
>TRBJ1-2|13|TRBV4-2
CASSQSRGDGYTF